Following are 14 T cell receptor beta chains from one sample sequenced in a study of blood T cells in healthy people across ages (dated by TCRdb to about 2015). The library was prepared using 5' RACE. Instrument on record: Illumina HiSeq 2500. A second PCR of roughly 6 to 11 cycles was run with a J-beta primer mix and a sample-barcoded 5' primer. TCRdb redid the processing of the public reads, applying fastp at Q25 and MiXCR, and retained in-frame beta chains. Every distinct CDR3 protein forms one entry, paired with its most common genes and DNA. The sample includes about 1.1 million distinct CDR3 sequences, with roughly two fifths observed a single time. The ten most abundant clones make up around 13% of the sample. Sequences were obtained from blood. These receptor sequences come from a man between 18 and 29 years old in good health.

This sequence joins TRBV25-1 and TRBJ2-5; TRBD2 agrees at 7 bases. In germline, CDR1 is MGHDK, CDR2 SYGVNS. This CDR3 region has 16 residues. V dropped 5 bases and J dropped 11; count of bases not matched to a gene: 20. The CDR3 bases are TGTGCCAGCAGTAAATCCATTTCGACTGGGGCGGGGGAGCAGTACTTC. Translating it yields CASSKSISTGAGEQYF.

This clonotype was counted only a few times. This rearrangement joins TRBV7-3 to TRBJ1-4, with 8 bases matching TRBD1. This CDR3 region has 20 residues. Germline V gene lookup returns CDR1 SGHTA and CDR2 FQGTGA. The V and J ends lost 1 base and 5 bases, in that order; junction bases with no gene match: 18. Here the CDR3 reads CASSLIKGQGAVHRNEKLFF. For the CDR3, the DNA is TGTGCCAGCAGCTTAATTAAAGGACAGGGAGCCGTCCACCGAAATGAAAAACTGTTTTTT.

The gene calls are TRBV27 and TRBJ1-1; a possible D gene is TRBD1 (5 bases). CDR1 is MNHEY, CDR2 SMNVEV, per germline (reference sequence). The ends were cut back, 5 bases at V and 5 bases at J, with 18 bases in the middle. This CDR3 contains 15 residues. The CDR3: CASSPQQGIRTEAFF. Here the CDR3 DNA reads TGTGCCAGCAGTCCGCAGCAGGGTATCAGGACTGAAGCTTTCTTT.

This clonotype has only a few counts. This sequence joins TRBV11-2 and TRBJ1-1; D is perhaps TRBD1 (5 bases). V was pared by 3 bases and J by 1 base, with 12 bases between. Germline values: CDR1 SGHAT, CDR2 FQNNGV. This CDR3 comprises 15 residues. The CDR3 coding sequence is TGTGCCAGCAGCTTCGACCCCGGGGGGAACACTGAAGCTTTCTTT. This sequence encodes CASSFDPGGNTEAFF.

This clonotype has only a few counts. V is TRBV19 and J is TRBJ1-1; D not certain. The V end was cut by 6 bases, the J end by 6 bases, with 14 bases between. This CDR3 has 13 residues. Germline V gene lookup returns CDR1 LNHDA and CDR2 SQIVND (reference sequence). CDR3 nucleotides: TGTGCCAGTAGCGCGGCCTATGCGGCTGAAGCTTTCTTT. Its translation is CASSAAYAAEAFF. The full variable domain, its missing parts supplied by reference TRBV19 and TRBJ1-1, is DGGITQSPKYLFRKEGQNVTLSCEQNLNHDAMYWYRQDPGQGLRLIYYSQIVNDFQKGDIAEGYSVSREKKESFPLTVTSAQKNPTAFYLCASSAAYAAEAFFGQGTRLTVV.

In its sample, this clonotype was seen a few times. The chain carries TRBV4-1 and TRBJ2-5; weak D call: TRBD1 (6 bases). This CDR3 is built from 13 residues. Germline values: CDR1 MGHRA, CDR2 YSYEKL. Trimming stripped 8 bases from V and 2 bases from J, with 12 bases between. The CDR3 coding sequence is TGCGCCAGCGGACAGACACCTCAAGAGACCCAGTACTTC. Translated: CASGQTPQETQYF.

This rearrangement joins TRBV6-5 to TRBJ2-1, with TRBD1 as a possible D gene (6 bases). V was clipped by 6 bases and J by 7 bases, with 16 bases between them. Germline values: CDR1 MNHEY, CDR2 SVGAGI. This CDR3 contains 14 residues. Written as DNA, the CDR3 is TGTGCCAGCAGCGGCCACTTACAGGGTAATGAGCAGTTCTTC. Its protein is CASSGHLQGNEQFF.

The chain joins TRBV6-2 or TRBV6-3 to TRBJ1-6, with D hard to call. The germline V and J ends were trimmed by 5 bases and 14 bases, with 13 bases remaining between them. CDR3 length: 12 amino acids. Germline V gene data show CDR1 as MNHEY and CDR2 as SVGEGT. CDR3 bases: TGTGCCAGCAGTCTCCTCGGGGAGGCCCTCCACTTT. Encoded protein: CASSLLGEALHF.

J is TRBJ2-5 and V is TRBV6-2 or TRBV6-3; 8 bases align to TRBD1. The J call may be faulty, since TRBJ2-7 better matches the DNA end. CDR3 length: 20 residues. In germline, CDR1 is MNHEY, CDR2 SVGEGT. CDR3: CASSYSIPSRRGQGITEQYF. In nucleotides, the CDR3 is TGTGCCAGCAGTTACTCGATCCCGTCGAGACGCGGACAGGGTATTACCGAGCAGTACTTC.

This clonotype was counted only a few times. This chain connects TRBV12-3 or TRBV12-4 to TRBJ2-1; 12 positions match TRBD2. This CDR3 is 16 amino acids long. The V segment lost 4 bases and the J segment 9 bases; nucleotides outside the gene matches: 10. In nucleotides, the CDR3 is TGTGCCAGCAGTTCCTCGACTAGCGGGGGTTTCGGTGAGCAGTTCTTC. This codes for CASSSSTSGGFGEQFF.

This clonotype came up a few times. This sequence joins TRBV4-3 and TRBJ2-2; D call uncertain. CDR3 length equals 16 residues. Germline CDR1 and CDR2: LGHNA and YSLEER. V dropped 0 bases and J dropped 5 bases, with 13 bases sitting between them. For the CDR3, the DNA is TGCGCCAGCAGCCAAGATTCCCCGTATAGTACCGGGGAGCTGTTTTTT. Protein sequence: CASSQDSPYSTGELFF.

This sequence joins TRBV29-1 and TRBJ1-4; D possibly corresponds to TRBD1 (6 bases). Germline V gives CDR1 SQVTM, CDR2 ANQGSEA. Trimming shortened V by 4 bases and J by 8 bases, and 17 bases separated the two germline ends. The CDR3 is 14 residues long. The CDR3 spells CSVVRGGIGEKLFF. DNA of the CDR3: TGCAGCGTTGTCAGGGGTGGAATCGGGGAAAAACTGTTTTTT.

This chain connects TRBV10-3 to TRBJ1-2; D perhaps matches TRBD1 (6 bases). V lost 5 bases and J 1 base, leaving 11 bases between the germline ends. Looked up from germline, CDR1 is ENHRY and CDR2 is SYGVKD. There are 14 residues in the CDR3. For the CDR3, the DNA is TGTGCCATCAGTTCAGGGGACCTTAACTATGGCTACACCTTC. Protein: CAISSGDLNYGYTF.

This chain connects TRBV9 to TRBJ2-2; 10 nucleotides align to TRBD2. With 4 bases clipped from V and 3 bases from J, the junction kept 3 bases outside the gene matches. This CDR3 region has 15 residues. The germline V gene has CDR1 SGDLS and CDR2 YYNGEE. The CDR3 loop reads CASSQRGGDTGELFF. As DNA, the CDR3 is TGTGCCAGCAGCCAGCGGGGGGGGGACACCGGGGAGCTGTTTTTT.